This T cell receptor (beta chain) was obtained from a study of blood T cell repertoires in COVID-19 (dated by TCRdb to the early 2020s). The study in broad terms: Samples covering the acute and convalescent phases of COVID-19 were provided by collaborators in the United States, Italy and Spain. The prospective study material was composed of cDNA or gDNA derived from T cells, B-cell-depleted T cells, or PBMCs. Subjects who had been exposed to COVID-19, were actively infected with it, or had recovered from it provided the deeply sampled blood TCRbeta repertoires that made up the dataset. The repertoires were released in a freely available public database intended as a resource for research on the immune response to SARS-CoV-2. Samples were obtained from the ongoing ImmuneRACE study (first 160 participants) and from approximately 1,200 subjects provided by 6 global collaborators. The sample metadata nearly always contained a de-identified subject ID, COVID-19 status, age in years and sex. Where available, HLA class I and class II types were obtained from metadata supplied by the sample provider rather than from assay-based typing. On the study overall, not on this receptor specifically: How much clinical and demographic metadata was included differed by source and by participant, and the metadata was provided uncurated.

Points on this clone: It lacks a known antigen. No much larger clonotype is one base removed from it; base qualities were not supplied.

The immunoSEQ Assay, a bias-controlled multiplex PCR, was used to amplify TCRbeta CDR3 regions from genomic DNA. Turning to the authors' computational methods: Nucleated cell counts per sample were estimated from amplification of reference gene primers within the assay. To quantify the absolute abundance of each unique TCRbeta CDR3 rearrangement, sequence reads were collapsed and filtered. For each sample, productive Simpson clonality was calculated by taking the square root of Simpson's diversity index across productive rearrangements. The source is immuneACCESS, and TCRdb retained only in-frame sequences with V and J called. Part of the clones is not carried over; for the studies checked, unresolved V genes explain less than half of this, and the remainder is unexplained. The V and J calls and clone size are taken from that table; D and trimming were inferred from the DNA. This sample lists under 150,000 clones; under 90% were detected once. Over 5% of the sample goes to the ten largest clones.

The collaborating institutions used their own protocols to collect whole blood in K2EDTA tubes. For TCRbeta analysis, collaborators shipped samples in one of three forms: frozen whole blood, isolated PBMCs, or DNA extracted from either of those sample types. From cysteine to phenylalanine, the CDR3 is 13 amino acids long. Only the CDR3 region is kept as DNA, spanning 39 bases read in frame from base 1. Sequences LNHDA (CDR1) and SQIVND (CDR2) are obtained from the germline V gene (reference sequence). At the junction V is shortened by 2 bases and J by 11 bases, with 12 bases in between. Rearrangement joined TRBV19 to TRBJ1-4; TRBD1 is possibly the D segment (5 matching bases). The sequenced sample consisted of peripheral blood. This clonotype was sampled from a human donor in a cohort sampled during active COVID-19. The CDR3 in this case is CASSIRTGGKLFF. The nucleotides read TGTGCCAGTAGTATACGGACGGGGGGGAAACTGTTTTTT.